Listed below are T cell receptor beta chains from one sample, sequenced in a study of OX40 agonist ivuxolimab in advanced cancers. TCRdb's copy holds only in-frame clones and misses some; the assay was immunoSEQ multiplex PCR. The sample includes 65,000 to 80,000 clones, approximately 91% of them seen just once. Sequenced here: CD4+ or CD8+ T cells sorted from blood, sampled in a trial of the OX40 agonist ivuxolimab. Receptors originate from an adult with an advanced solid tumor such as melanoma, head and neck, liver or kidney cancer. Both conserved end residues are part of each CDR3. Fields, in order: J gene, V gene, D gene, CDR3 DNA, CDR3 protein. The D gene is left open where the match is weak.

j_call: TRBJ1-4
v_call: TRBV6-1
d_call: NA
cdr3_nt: TGTGCCAGCAGTGATGGAGCGGGGCATGAAAAACTGTTTTTT
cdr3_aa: CASSDGAGHEKLFF

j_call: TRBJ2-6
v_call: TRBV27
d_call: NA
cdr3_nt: TGTGCCAGCAGTCCCAGGACAGTTATCTCTGGGGCCAACGTCCTGACTTTC
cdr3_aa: CASSPRTVISGANVLTF

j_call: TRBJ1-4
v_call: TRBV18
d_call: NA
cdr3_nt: TGTGCCAGCTCCCAAACCGGGGGAAGCACGGGCGAAAAACTGTTTTTT
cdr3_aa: CASSQTGGSTGEKLFF

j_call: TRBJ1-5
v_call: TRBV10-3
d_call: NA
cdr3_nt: TGTGCCATCAGTCCGGGACATTCTTCGGGTCAGCCCCAGCATTTT
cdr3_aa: CAISPGHSSGQPQHF

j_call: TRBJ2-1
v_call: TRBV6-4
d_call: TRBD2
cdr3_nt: TGTGCCAGCAGTGACCAAGGACTAGCGAGCAATGAGCAGTTCTTC
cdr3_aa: CASSDQGLASNEQFF

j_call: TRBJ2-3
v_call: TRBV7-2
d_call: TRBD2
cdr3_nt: TGTGCCAGCAGCTTATACCCTAGCGGGGGCACAGATACGCAGTATTTT
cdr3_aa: CASSLYPSGGTDTQYF

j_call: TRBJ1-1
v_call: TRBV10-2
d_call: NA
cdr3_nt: TGCGCCAGCAGCTATGGACTGAACACTGAAGCTTTCTTT
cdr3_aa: CASSYGLNTEAFF

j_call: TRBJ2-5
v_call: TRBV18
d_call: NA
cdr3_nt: TGTGCCAGCTCACTCCGGGACATAATTTACCAAGAGACCCAGTACTTC
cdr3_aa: CASSLRDIIYQETQYF

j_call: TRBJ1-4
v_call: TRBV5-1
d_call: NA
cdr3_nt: TGCGCCAGCAGCTTGGCCTTGGGGCGGCGTAATGAAAAACTGTTTTTT
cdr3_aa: CASSLALGRRNEKLFF

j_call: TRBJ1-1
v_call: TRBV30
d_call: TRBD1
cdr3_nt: TGTGCCTGGAGTGCGACAGGGGGTACTGAAGCTTTCTTT
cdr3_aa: CAWSATGGTEAFF

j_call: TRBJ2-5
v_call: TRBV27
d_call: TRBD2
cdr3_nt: TGTGCCAGCAGTTTGCTAGCGGGCTTCCAAGAGACCCAGTACTTC
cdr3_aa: CASSLLAGFQETQYF